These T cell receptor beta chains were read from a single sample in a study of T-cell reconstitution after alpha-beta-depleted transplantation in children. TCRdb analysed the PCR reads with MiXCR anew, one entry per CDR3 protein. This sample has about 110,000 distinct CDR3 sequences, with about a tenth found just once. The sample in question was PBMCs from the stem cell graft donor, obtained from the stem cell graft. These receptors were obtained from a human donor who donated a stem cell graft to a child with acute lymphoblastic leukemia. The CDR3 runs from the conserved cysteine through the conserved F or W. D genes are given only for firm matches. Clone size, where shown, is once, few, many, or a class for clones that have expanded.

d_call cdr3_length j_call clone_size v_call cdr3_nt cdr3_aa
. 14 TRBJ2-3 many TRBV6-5 TGTGCCAGCAGTTACGGAACTATCAGAGATACGCAGTATTTT CASSYGTIRDTQYF
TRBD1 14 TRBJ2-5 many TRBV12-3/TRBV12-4 TGTGCCAGCAGTTTAGGTGACAGGGAAGAGACCCAGTACTTC CASSLGDREETQYF
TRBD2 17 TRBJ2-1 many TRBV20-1 TGCAGTGCTAGTGGCACCTCGGGACTAGCGGTAAACAATGAGCAGTTCTTC CSASGTSGLAVNNEQFF
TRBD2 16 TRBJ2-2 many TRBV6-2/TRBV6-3 TGTGCCAGCAGACCTATAGCGGGGGGGCCTGTCGGGGAGCTGTTTTTT CASRPIAGGPVGELFF
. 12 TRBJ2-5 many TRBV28 TGTGCCAGCAGTTTAGTGGAAGAGACCCAGTACTTC CASSLVEETQYF
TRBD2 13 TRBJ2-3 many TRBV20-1 TGCAGTGCCATAGCGGGAGTCACAGATACGCAGTATTTT CSAIAGVTDTQYF
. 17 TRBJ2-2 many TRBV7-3 TGTGCCAGCAGCTCCTCCGGGACAAGCCTGGGCACCGGGGAGCTGTTTTTT CASSSSGTSLGTGELFF
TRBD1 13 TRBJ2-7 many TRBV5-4 TGTGCCAGCAGCCCAGACAGGGGTTGGGAGCAGTACTTC CASSPDRGWEQYF
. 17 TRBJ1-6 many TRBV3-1 TGTGCCAGCAGCCATGGGGCAGGGAAGAGGAATAATTCACCCCTCCACTTT CASSHGAGKRNNSPLHF
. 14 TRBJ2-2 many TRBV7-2 TGTGCCAGCAGTCCTACAGTATTCACCGGGGAGCTGTTTTTT CASSPTVFTGELFF
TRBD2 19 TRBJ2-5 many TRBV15 TGTGCCACCAGCAGAGATGGGAGCGGGAGAGGGGGTGTAAAAGAGACCCAGTACTTC CATSRDGSGRGGVKETQYF
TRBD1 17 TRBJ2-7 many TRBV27 TGTGCCAGCAGCCGACCACCCCGGGACAGGGTGGCCTACGAGCAGTACTTC CASSRPPRDRVAYEQYF
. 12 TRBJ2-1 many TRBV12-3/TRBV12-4 TGTGCCAGCAGTTCCGTTTCCAATGAGCAGTTCTTC CASSSVSNEQFF
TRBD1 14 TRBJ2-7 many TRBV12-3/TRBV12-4 TGTGCCAGCAGTTTGGGACAGGGATCCTACGAGCAGTACTTC CASSLGQGSYEQYF
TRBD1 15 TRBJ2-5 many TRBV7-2 TGTGCCAGCAGCGTCGGGACAGCCTTAAGGGAGACCCAGTACTTC CASSVGTALRETQYF
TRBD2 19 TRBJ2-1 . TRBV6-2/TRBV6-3 TGTGCCAGCAGTTACTCGAAGGGGAAACGACTAGCGGGAGGGCGGGAGCAGTTCTTC CASSYSKGKRLAGGREQFF
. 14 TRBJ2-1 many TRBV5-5 TGTGCCAGCCGAAGGGGGTGGAGGGACAATGAGCAGTTCTTC CASRRGWRDNEQFF
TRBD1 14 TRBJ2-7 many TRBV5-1 TGCGCCAGCAGCACCGGACAGGGGGCGCGTGAGCAGTACTTC CASSTGQGAREQYF
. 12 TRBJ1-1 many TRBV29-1 TGCAGCGTTTCGAAGGAGAACACTGAAGCTTTCTTT CSVSKENTEAFF
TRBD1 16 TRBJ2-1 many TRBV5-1 TGCGCCAGCACCAGGACAGGGGGCGGTAGGGACAATGAGCAGTTCTTC CASTRTGGGRDNEQFF
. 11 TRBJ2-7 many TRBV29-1 TGCAGCGTTGGGAGGAACGGAGAGCAGTACTTC CSVGRNGEQYF
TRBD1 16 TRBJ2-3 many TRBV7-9 TGTGCCAGCGGGGGGGACAGGGAATCTACAACGGATACGCAGTATTTT CASGGDRESTTDTQYF
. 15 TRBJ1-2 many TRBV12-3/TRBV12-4 TGTGCCAGCAGTTTAGGACAGGTGTACAGCTATGGCTACACCTTC CASSLGQVYSYGYTF
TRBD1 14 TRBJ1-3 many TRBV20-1 TGCAGTGCCCTTCCGGGACAGGGGGCGAACACCATATATTTT CSALPGQGANTIYF
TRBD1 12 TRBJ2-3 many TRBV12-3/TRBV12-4 TGTGCCAGCAGTCCGACAGGGTGGACGCAGTATTTT CASSPTGWTQYF
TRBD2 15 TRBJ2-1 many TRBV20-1 TGCAGTGCTAGAGCGGTAGCGGGCTCCTACAATGAGCAGTTCTTC CSARAVAGSYNEQFF
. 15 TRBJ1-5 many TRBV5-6 TGTGCCAGCAGCTTTAAGGGATTAGGGAATCAGCCCCAGCATTTT CASSFKGLGNQPQHF
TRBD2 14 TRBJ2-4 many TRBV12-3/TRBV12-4 TGTGCCAGCAGTTTTAGGCGAGCGGGGGGGCCTCGGGACTTC CASSFRRAGGPRDF
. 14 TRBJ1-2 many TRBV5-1 TGCGCCAGCAGCTTGGAGGACGGTTTCTATGGCTACACCTTC CASSLEDGFYGYTF
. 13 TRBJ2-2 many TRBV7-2 TGTGCCAGCAGCTTTGAACGGGGAAGGGAGCTGTTTTTT CASSFERGRELFF
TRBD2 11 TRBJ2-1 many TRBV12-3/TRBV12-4 TGTGCCAGCAGTGTAGCGGGTGAGCAGTTCTTC CASSVAGEQFF
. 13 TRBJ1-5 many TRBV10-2 TGCGCCAGCAGCCAGAACCTAAATCAGCCCCAGCATTTT CASSQNLNQPQHF
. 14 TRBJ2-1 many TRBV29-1 TGCAGCGTCCCAGAACGGACTCCCTTGACTGAGCAGTTCTTC CSVPERTPLTEQFF
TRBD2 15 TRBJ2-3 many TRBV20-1 TGCAGTGCTGTAAACGGCGGCGGGAGGGTGGATACGCAGTATTTT CSAVNGGGRVDTQYF
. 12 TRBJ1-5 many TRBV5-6 TGTGCCAGCAGCCTAAGACGCGGGCCCCAGCATTTT CASSLRRGPQHF
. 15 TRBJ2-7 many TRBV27 TGTGCCAGCAGTAGTCAAGAGGAGGGCCTCTACGAGCAGTACTTC CASSSQEEGLYEQYF
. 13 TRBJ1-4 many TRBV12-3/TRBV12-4 TGTGCCAGCAGTAGACAGATGGGTGAAAAACTGTTTTTT CASSRQMGEKLFF
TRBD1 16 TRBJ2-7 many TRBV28 TGTGCCAGCAGTTTACTATTCGGGCAGGGGGCCTACGAGCAGTACTTC CASSLLFGQGAYEQYF
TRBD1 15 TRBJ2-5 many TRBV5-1 TGCGCCAGCAGCCCGCGGACAGGGGGCGGCGAGACCCAGTACTTC CASSPRTGGGETQYF
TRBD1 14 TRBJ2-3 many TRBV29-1 TGCAGCGTGGACCCGACAGGGGTTGAGGATACGCAGTATTTT CSVDPTGVEDTQYF
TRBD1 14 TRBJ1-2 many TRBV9 TGTGCCAGCAGCGTGACAGGGGGCGCGGATGGCTACACCTTC CASSVTGGADGYTF
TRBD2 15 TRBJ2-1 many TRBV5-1 TGCGCCAGCACGCAGACTAGCGGAAACTACAATGAGCAGTTCTTC CASTQTSGNYNEQFF
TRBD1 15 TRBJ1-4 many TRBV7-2 TGTGCCAGCAGCGACAGGGCAGGGGGCGGTGAAAAACTGTTTTTT CASSDRAGGGEKLFF
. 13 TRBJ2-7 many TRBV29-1 TGCAGCTCCTTCGACACCTACTCCTACGAGCAGTACTTC CSSFDTYSYEQYF